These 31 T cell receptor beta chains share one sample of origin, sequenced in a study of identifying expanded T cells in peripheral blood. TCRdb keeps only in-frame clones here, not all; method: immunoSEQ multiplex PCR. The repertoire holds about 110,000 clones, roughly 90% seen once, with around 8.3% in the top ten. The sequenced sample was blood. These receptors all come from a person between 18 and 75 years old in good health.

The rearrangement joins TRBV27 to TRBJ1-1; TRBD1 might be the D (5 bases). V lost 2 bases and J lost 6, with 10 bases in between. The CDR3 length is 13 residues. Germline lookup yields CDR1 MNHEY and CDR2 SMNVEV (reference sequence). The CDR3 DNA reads TGTGCCAGCAGTTTAAGGGGTGTGGCTGAAGCTTTCTTT. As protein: CASSLRGVAEAFF.

This CDR3 is CASSLGDRGNTGELFF. The CDR3 DNA reads TGCGCCAGCAGCTTGGGAGACAGGGGAAATACCGGGGAGCTGTTTTTT. This chain links TRBV5-1 with TRBJ2-2, with 8 nucleotides matching TRBD1. Germline V gene data show CDR1 as SGHRS and CDR2 as YFSETQ. V lost 0 bases, J lost 5 bases, and 6 bases stayed unmatched. CDR3 length: 16 amino acids. Full variable domain (missing parts from reference TRBV5-1 and TRBJ2-2): KAGVTQTPRYLIKTRGQQVTLSCSPISGHRSVSWYQQTPGQGLQFLFEYFSETQRNKGNFPGRFSGRQFSNSRSEMNVSTLELGDSALYLCASSLGDRGNTGELFFGEGSRLTVL.

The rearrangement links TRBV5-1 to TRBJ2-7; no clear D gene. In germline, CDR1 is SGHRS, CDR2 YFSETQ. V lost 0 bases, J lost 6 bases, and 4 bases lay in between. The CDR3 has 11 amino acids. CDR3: CASSLAAEQYF. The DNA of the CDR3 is TGCGCCAGCAGCTTGGCGGCCGAGCAGTACTTC.

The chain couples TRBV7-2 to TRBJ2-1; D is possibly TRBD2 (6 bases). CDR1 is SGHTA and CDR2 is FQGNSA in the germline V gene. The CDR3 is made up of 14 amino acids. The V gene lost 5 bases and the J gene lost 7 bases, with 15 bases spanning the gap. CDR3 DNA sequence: TGTGCCAGCAGCCAAATCGGAGGGGTAAATGAGCAGTTCTTC. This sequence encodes CASSQIGGVNEQFF.

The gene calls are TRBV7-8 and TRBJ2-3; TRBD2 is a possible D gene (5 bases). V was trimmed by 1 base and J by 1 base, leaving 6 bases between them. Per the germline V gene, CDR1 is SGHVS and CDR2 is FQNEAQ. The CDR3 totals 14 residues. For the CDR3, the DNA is TGTGCCAGCAGCTTAGATAGCGGCACAGATACGCAGTATTTT. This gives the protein CASSLDSGTDTQYF.

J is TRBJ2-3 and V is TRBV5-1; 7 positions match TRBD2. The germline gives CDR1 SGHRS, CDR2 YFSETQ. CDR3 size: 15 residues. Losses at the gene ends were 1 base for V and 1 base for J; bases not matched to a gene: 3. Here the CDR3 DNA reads TGCGCCAGCAGCTTGAGAACTAGCGGCACAGATACGCAGTATTTT. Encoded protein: CASSLRTSGTDTQYF.

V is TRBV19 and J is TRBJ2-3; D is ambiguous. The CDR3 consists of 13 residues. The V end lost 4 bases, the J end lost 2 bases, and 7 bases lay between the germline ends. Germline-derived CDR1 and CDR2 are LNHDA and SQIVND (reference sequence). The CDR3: CASSTSNTDTQYF. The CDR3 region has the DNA TGTGCCAGTAGTACCTCCAACACAGATACGCAGTATTTT.

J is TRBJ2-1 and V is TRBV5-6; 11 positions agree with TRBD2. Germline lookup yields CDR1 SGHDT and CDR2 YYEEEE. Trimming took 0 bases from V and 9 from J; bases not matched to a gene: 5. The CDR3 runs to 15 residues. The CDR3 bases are TGTGCCAGCAGCTTGGGTCTAGCGGGAGGAGGTGAGCAGTTCTTC. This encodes CASSLGLAGGGEQFF.

The CDR3 sequence is CASSPQGGTGELFF. CDR3 DNA sequence: TGCGCCAGCAGCCCACAGGGCGGTACCGGGGAGCTGTTTTTT. V usage is TRBV5-1 and J usage is TRBJ2-2; tentative D call: TRBD1 (6 bases). Per the germline V gene, CDR1 is SGHRS and CDR2 is YFSETQ. This CDR3 comprises 14 residues. V gave up 4 bases and J gave up 5 bases, with 12 bases separating them.

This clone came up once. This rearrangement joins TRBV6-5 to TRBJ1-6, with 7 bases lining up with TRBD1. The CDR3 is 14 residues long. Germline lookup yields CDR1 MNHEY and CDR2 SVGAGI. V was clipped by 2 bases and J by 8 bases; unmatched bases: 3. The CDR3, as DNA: TGTGCCAGCAGTTACCCCGGACAGGATTCACCCCTCCACTTT. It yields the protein CASSYPGQDSPLHF.

This CDR3 is CATSNSGGLGYGYTF. Here the CDR3 DNA reads TGTGCCACCAGCAATTCGGGGGGGCTTGGTTATGGCTACACCTTC. This chain links TRBV15 with TRBJ1-2, with D possibly matching TRBD1 (6 bases). CDR1 is LNHNV, CDR2 YYDKDF, per germline (reference sequence). CDR3 length: 15 residues. Trimming stripped 4 bases from V and 5 bases from J, with 17 bases between.

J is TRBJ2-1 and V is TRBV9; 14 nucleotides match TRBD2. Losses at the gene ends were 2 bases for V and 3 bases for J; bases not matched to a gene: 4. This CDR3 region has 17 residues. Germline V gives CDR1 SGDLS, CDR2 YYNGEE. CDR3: CASSVGTSGGNYNEQFF. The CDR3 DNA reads TGTGCCAGCAGCGTTGGGACTAGCGGGGGCAACTACAATGAGCAGTTCTTC.

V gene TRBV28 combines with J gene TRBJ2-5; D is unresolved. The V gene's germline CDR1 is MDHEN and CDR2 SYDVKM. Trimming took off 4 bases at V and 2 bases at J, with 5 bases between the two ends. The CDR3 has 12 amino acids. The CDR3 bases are TGTGCCAGCAGTTCCGGGCAAGAGACCCAGTACTTC. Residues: CASSSGQETQYF.

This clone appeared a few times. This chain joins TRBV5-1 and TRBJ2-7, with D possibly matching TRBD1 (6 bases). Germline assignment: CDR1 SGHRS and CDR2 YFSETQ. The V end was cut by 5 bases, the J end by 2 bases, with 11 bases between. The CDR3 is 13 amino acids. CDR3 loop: CASSQGHPYEQYF. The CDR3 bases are TGCGCCAGCAGTCAGGGACACCCCTACGAGCAGTACTTC.

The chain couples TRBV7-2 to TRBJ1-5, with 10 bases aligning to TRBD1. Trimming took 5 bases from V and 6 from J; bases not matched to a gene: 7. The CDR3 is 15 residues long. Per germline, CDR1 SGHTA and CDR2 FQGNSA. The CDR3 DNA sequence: TGTGCCAGCAGCCGAACCGGGACAGGGGTTCAGCCCCAGCATTTT. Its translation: CASSRTGTGVQPQHF. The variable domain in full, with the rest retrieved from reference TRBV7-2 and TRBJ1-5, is GAGVSQSPSNKVTEKGKDVELRCDPISGHTALYWYRQSLGQGLEFLIYFQGNSAPDKSGLPSDRFSAERTGGSVSTLTIQRTQQEDSAVYLCASSRTGTGVQPQHFGDGTRLSIL.

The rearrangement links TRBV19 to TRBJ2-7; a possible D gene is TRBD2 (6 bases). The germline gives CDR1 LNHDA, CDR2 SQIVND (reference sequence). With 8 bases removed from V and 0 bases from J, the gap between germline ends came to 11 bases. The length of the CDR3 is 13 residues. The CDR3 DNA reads TGTGCCAGTCGGGACTCGAGCTCCTACGAGCAGTACTTC. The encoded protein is CASRDSSSYEQYF.

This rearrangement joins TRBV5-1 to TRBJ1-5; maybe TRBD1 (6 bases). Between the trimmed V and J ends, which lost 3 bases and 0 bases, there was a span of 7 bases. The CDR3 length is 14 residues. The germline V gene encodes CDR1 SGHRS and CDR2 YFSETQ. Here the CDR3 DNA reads TGCGCCAGCAGCTCGACAGGTAGCAATCAGCCCCAGCATTTT. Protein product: CASSSTGSNQPQHF.

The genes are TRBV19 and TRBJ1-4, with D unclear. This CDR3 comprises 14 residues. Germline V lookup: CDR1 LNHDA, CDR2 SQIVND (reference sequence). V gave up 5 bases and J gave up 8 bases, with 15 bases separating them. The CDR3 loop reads CASSDWTGGEKLFF. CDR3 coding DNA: TGTGCCAGTAGTGACTGGACCGGAGGAGAAAAACTGTTTTTT.

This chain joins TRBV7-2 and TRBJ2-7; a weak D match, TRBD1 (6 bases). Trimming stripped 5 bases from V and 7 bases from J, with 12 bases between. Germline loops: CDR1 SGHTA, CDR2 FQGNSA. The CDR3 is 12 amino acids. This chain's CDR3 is CASSRDKDEQYF. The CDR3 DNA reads TGTGCCAGCAGCCGGGACAAGGATGAGCAGTACTTC.

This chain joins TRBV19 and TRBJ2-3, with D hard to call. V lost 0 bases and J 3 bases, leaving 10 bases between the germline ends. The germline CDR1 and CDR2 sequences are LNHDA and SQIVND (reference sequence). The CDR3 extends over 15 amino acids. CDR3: CASSIDGLPTDTQYF. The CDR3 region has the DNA TGTGCCAGTAGTATAGATGGGCTCCCGACAGATACGCAGTATTTT. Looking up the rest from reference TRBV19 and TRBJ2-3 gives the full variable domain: DGGITQSPKYLFRKEGQNVTLSCEQNLNHDAMYWYRQDPGQGLRLIYYSQIVNDFQKGDIAEGYSVSREKKESFPLTVTSAQKNPTAFYLCASSIDGLPTDTQYFGPGTRLTVL.

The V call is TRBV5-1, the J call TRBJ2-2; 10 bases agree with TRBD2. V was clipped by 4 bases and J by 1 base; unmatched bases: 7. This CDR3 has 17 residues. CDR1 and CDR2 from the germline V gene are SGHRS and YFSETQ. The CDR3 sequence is CASSMSGRAQNTGELFF. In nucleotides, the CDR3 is TGCGCCAGCAGCATGAGCGGGAGGGCCCAGAACACCGGGGAGCTGTTTTTT.

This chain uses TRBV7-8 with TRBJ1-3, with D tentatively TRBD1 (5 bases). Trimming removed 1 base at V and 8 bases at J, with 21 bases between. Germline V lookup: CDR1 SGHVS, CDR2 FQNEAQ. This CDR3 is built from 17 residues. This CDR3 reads CASSLVGDATPGDTIYF. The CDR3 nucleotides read TGTGCCAGCAGCTTAGTGGGGGACGCGACACCGGGTGACACCATATATTTT.

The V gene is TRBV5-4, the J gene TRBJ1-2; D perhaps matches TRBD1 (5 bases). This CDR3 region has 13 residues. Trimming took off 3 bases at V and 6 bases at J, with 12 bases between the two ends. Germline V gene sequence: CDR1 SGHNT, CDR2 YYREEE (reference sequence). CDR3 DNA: TGTGCCAGCAGCTCTATAGGGGCTGATGGCTACACCTTC. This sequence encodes CASSSIGADGYTF.

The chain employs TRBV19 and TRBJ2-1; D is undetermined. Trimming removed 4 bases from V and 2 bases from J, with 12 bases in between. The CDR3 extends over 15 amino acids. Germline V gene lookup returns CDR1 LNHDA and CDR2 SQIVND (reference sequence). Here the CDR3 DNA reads TGTGCCAGTAGTAATAGCCCGACGGCCTACAATGAGCAGTTCTTC. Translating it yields CASSNSPTAYNEQFF.

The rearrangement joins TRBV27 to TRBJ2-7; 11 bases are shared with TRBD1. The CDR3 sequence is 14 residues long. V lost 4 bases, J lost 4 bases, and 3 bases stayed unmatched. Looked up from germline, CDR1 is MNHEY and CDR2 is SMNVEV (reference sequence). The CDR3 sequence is CASSWGTGGYEQYF. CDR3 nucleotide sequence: TGTGCCAGCAGTTGGGGGACAGGGGGGTACGAGCAGTACTTC.

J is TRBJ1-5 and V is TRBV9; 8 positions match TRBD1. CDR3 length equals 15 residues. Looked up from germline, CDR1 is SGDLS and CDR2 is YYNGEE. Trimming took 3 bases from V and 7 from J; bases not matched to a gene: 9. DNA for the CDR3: TGTGCCAGCAGCGGAATGGACAGGGCGGGACAGCCCCAGCATTTT. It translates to CASSGMDRAGQPQHF.

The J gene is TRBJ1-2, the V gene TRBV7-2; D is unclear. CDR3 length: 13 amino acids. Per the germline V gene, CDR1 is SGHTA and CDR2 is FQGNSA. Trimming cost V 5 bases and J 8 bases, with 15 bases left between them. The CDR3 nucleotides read TGTGCCAGCAGCCTTAGCCCCCTAGAGGGCTACACCTTC. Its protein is CASSLSPLEGYTF.

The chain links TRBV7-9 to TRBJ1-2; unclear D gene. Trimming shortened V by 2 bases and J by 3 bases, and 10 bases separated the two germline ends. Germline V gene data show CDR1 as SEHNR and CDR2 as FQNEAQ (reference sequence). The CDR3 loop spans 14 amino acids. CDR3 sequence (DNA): TGTGCCAGCAGCTTAAGTTTCCAGGACTATGGCTACACCTTC. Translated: CASSLSFQDYGYTF.

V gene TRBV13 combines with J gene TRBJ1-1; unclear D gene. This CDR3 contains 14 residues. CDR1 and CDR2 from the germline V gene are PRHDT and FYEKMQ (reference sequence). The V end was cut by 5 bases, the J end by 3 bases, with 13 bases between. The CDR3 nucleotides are TGTGCCAGCAGCCCTAGGCGGATAGACACTGAAGCTTTCTTT. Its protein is CASSPRRIDTEAFF.

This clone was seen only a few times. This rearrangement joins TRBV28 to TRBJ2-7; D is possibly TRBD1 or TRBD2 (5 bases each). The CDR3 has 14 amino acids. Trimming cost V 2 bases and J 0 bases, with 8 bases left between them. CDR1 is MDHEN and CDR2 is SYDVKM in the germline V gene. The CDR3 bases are TGTGCCAGCAGTTTAGAGGGGATCTCCTACGAGCAGTACTTC. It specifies CASSLEGISYEQYF.

This CDR3 is CASSHSGLAVGDEQFF. CDR3 sequence (DNA): TGTGCCAGCAGCCACTCGGGACTAGCCGTGGGAGATGAGCAGTTCTTC. The V gene is TRBV7-3, the J gene TRBJ2-1, with 9 bases identical to TRBD2. The ends lost 5 bases at V and 8 bases at J; junction bases unmatched: 13. This CDR3 has 16 amino acids. Germline lookup yields CDR1 SGHTA and CDR2 FQGTGA.